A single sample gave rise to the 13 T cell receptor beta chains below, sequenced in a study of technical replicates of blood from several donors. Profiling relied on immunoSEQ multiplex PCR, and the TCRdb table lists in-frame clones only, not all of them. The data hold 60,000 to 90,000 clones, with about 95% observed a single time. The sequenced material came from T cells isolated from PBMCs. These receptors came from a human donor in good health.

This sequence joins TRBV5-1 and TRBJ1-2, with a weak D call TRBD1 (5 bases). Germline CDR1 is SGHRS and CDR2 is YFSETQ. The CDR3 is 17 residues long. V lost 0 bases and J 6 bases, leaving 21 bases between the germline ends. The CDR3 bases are TGCGCCAGCAGCTTGGACGGGGGGTCCTCTCGGTACGATGGCTACACCTTC. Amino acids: CASSLDGGSSRYDGYTF.

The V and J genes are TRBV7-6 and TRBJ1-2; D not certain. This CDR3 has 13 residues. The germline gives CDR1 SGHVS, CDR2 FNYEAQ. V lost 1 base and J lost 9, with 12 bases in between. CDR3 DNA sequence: TGTGCCAGCAGCTTAGAGGCAGGAAGGAGCTACACCTTC. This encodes CASSLEAGRSYTF.

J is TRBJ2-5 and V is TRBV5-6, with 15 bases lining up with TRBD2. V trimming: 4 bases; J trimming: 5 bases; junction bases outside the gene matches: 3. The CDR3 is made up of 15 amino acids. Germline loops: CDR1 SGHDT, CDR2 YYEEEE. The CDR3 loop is CASSVGTSGGETQYF. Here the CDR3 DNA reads TGTGCCAGCAGCGTAGGGACTAGCGGGGGGGAGACCCAGTACTTC.

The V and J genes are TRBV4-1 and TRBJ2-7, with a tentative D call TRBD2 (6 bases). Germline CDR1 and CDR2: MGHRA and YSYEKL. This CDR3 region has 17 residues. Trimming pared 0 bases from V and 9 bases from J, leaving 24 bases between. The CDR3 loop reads CASSQDTGSGLIVGQYF. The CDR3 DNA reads TGCGCCAGCAGCCAAGATACGGGTAGCGGACTCATCGTAGGGCAGTACTTC.

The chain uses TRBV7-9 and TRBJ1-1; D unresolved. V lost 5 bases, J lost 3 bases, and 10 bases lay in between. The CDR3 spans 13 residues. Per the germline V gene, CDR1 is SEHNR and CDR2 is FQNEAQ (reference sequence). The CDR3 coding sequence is TGTGCCAGCAGCCCCAGTCGCTACACTGAAGCTTTCTTT. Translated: CASSPSRYTEAFF.

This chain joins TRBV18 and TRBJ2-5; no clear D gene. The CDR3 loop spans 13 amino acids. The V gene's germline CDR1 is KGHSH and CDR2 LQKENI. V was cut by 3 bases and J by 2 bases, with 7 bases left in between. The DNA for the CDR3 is TGTGCCAGCTCACCGACACCGCAAGAGACCCAGTACTTC. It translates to CASSPTPQETQYF.

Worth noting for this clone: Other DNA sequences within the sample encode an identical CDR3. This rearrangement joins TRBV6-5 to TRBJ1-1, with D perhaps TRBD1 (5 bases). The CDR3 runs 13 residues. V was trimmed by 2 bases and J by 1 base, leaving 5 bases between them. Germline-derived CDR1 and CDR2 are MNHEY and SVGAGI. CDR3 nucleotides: TGTGCCAGCAGTTACGGACAGAACACTGAAGCTTTCTTT. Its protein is CASSYGQNTEAFF.

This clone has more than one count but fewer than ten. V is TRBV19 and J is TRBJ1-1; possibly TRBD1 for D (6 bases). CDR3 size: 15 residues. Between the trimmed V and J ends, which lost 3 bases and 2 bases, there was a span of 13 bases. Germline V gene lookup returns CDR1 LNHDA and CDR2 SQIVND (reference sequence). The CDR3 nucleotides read TGTGCCAGTAGTATCACCGGGGGGACAAACACTGAAGCTTTCTTT. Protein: CASSITGGTNTEAFF.

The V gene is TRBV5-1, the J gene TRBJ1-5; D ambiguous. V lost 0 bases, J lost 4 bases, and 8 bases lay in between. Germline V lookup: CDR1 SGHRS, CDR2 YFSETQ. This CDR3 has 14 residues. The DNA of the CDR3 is TGCGCCAGCAGCTTGGCCGTGAGGAATCAGCCCCAGCATTTT. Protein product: CASSLAVRNQPQHF.

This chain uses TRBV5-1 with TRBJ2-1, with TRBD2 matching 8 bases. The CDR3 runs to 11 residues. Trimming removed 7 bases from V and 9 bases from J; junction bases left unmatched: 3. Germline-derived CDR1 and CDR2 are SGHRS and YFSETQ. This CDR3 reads CASRRGGEQFF. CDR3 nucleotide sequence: TGCGCCAGCCGCCGGGGGGGTGAGCAGTTCTTC.

CDR3 nucleotide sequence: TGTGCCAGTAGCCTCCCGGGACAGGGGTATCAGCCCCAGCATTTT. This sequence encodes CASSLPGQGYQPQHF. The chain combines TRBV19 with TRBJ1-5; 10 nucleotides align to TRBD1. Losses at the gene ends were 6 bases for V and 5 bases for J; bases not matched to a gene: 7. Germline V lookup: CDR1 LNHDA, CDR2 SQIVND (reference sequence). The CDR3 consists of 15 residues.

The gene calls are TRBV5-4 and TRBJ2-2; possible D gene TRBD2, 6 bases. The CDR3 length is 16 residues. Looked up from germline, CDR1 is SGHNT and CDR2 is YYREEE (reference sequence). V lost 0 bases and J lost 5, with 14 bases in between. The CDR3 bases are TGTGCCAGCAGCTTGGGAATAGGAGGGCAAACCGGGGAGCTGTTTTTT. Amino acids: CASSLGIGGQTGELFF.

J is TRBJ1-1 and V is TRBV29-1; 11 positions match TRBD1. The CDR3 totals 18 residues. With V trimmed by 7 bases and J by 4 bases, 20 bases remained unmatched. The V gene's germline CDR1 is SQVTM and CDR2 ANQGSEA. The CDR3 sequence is CSANGRTGGDLRRTEAFF. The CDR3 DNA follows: TGCAGCGCTAATGGTCGGACAGGGGGCGATCTCCGACGCACTGAAGCTTTCTTT.